Detailed here is one TCR beta chain. Assay used: immunoSEQ multiplex PCR; TCRdb lists only in-frame clones, some missing. Of under 40,000 clones in the sample, 85% to 95% were seen once. The data derive from a study of T cell changes during pregnancy in multiple sclerosis. The sequences come from CD8+ T cells from peripheral blood mononuclear cells, collected in the third trimester of pregnancy. This TCR was sampled from a female donor with multiple sclerosis, enrolled in a pregnancy study.

The CDR3: CASRRRVLAEAFF. In DNA, the CDR3 is TGCGCCAGCAGGCGCAGGGTATTGGCTGAAGCTTTCTTT. The chain is built from TRBV23-1 and TRBJ1-1, with D maybe TRBD1 (5 bases). TRBV23-1 is reported as an ORF; its role is uncertain. The V gene lost 6 bases and the J gene lost 6 bases, with 14 bases spanning the gap. This CDR3 has 13 residues.